This TCR beta chain stems from a study of CD8+CD57+ T cells in acquired aplastic anemia. Study as a whole: DNA from sorted CD4+ and CD8+ cells averaged approximately 3.2 ug. General study results and limits: Patients and controls shared roughly 30 CD8+ CDR3 sequences, which appeared highly expressed in patients and within their immunodominant clones.

This clonotype turned up a few times. The target antigen is unknown. Both TCR beta VDJ combination and CDR3 sequence profiling were carried out. Genomic DNA was the template for this profiling. Using its own MiXCR run on the reads, TCRdb lists one record per CDR3 protein. In the table there are approximately 220,000 distinct CDR3 sequences, 45% to 50% of which are singletons. Trimming left V 2 bases short and J 7 bases short, with 8 bases between. This CDR3 contains 12 residues. The V gene's germline CDR1 is PRHDT and CDR2 FYEKMQ (reference sequence). Sequenced patients had shown CD8+CD57+ cell expansion by flow cytometry. At blood sampling, none of the patients had yet received therapy.

V and J are TRBV13 and TRBJ1-1, with D perhaps matching TRBD1 (5 bases). Sequencing was performed on sorted CD4+, CD8+, or CD8+CD57+ T cells (not recorded which) from PBMCs. This TCR derives from a human donor with aplastic anemia. CDR3 protein: CASSLRGIEAFF. For the CDR3, the DNA is TGTGCCAGCAGCTTACGGGGGATTGAAGCTTTCTTT.